The clone carrying this TCR beta chain occurred a few times. The antigen is not known. TCRdb reprocessed the RT-PCR reads via MiXCR and lists one record per CDR3 protein. The sample has fewer than 800,000 distinct CDR3 sequences, roughly 14% seen once; the top ten hold 11%. The data belong to a study of response to subunit inactivated influenza vaccine. Notes on the study in general: Authors suggested that a seasonal influenza vaccination recruits few new T cells each time.

Germline V CDR1 and CDR2: SGHTA, FQGNSA. CDR3 length: 15 residues. With 0 bases clipped from V and 6 bases from J, the junction kept 6 bases outside the gene matches. The clonotype comes from a man aged 50 to 60 who received an inactivated influenza vaccine. The material sequenced was PBMCs from blood, taken 11 to 12 days after vaccination. This chain links TRBV7-2 with TRBJ2-5, with 8 bases matching TRBD1. In DNA, the CDR3 is TGTGCCAGCAGCTTAGCACGAGGACAGGGCAAGACCCAGTACTTC. Translated: CASSLARGQGKTQYF.